This entry features one T cell receptor (beta chain) sequence. Its specific antigen is unknown. No quality values exist for individual bases; no much larger clone is one base distant. The data stem from a study of T cell changes during pregnancy in multiple sclerosis (dated by TCRdb to the late 2010s). Broadly, across the study: The study examined how the T cell repertoire changed over the course of pregnancy in women with multiple sclerosis.

The library was obtained by the immunoSEQ multiplex PCR assay. TCRdb limited this immuneACCESS table to in-frame rearrangements with V and J called. A share of clones is missing; checked studies link under half to unresolved V genes, and the rest is unexplained. For this sample there are tens of thousands of clones; roughly 91% appear just once. In total, the top ten clones hold roughly 0.4% of the sample. The CDR3 covers 14 residues, taking in both the cysteine and the phenylalanine. Of all the DNA, just the CDR3 is kept, 42 bases in frame from base 1. Via the germline V gene, CDR1 is SGDLS and CDR2 YYNGEE. Compared with germline, V lacks 3 bases and J lacks 4 bases; bases without a gene match: 4.

This TCR came from a female donor with multiple sclerosis, enrolled in a pregnancy study. This chain is built from TRBV9 and TRBJ2-1, with TRBD1 identical over 7 junction bases. Sequenced here: CD4+ T cells from peripheral blood mononuclear cells, sampled in the second trimester of pregnancy. The sequenced DNA is TGTGCCAGCAGCGCGACAGGGTCTTACAATGAGCAGTTCTTC. Translated, this is CASSATGSYNEQFF.